The present entry profiles one T cell receptor beta chain with its context. Its antigen is still unknown. No per-base quality is available; no much larger clone lies one base away. This entry belongs to a study of OX40 agonist ivuxolimab in advanced cancers. Background for the entire study: The costimulatory receptor OX40 (CD134) was targeted by ivuxolimab, a fully human IgG2 agonistic monoclonal antibody. Three dose-escalation patients achieved partial responses, one with hepatocellular carcinoma and two with cutaneous melanoma. Intravenous ivuxolimab was administered to patients every 2 weeks at six dose levels: 0.01, 0.1, 0.3, 1.5, 3 and 10 mg/kg. Patients were allowed to have had prior anti-PD-1, anti-PD-L1 or anti-CTLA-4 therapy, and around 41% of the dose-escalation patients had previously received checkpoint inhibitors. Of the 50 to 55 dose-escalation patients, hepatocellular carcinoma was present in roughly 19, melanoma in roughly 15, renal cell carcinoma in 9 and head and neck cancer in 9. In the dose-escalation cohort, around four fifths of patients were male, and the mean age was approximately 60 years with a range of 23 to 79. The monotherapy dose-escalation portion (N ≈ 52 patients) of the phase I ivuxolimab trial is reported in the paper. Peripheral TCRbeta sequencing was intended to test whether TCR sequence diversity was altered and clonal T-cell expansion was caused by ivuxolimab. What the research found in general, with its limitations: Partial responders in the 0.1-3.0 mg/kg groups had among the lowest normalized peripheral clonal expansion, especially among CD8+ T cells. The antigen specificity of the clonally expanded peripheral T cells was not determined. Low levels of normalized T-cell clonal expansion were also seen in some nonresponding patients. After ivuxolimab, expanded clones were on average more numerous among CD8+ T cells than among CD4+ T cells. At doses of 0.1 to 3.0 mg/kg, clonal expansion of both CD4+ and CD8+ blood T cells was observed from baseline to week 6.

The CDR3 spans 13 residues, from the cysteine through the phenylalanine. Kept here is only the CDR3 DNA, which spans 39 bases and is read in frame from base 1. From a lookup of the germline V gene, CDR1 and CDR2 are SGHRS and YFSETQ. V is clipped by 2 bases and J by 4 bases, and the sequence between their germline boundaries is 9 bases long. Genomic DNA was isolated from the sorted cells so that the TCRbeta CDR3 region could be sequenced. TCRbeta CDR3 regions were sequenced using the immunoSEQ Assay. The clones in this table, taken by TCRdb from immuneACCESS, are in-frame only. Not every clone is retained; where verified, under half of the shortfall comes from an unresolved V gene, and the cause of the rest is unknown. Counted in this sample were about 39,000 clones; more than 80% of them appeared once. Together, the top ten hold 2.6% of the sample. Patients with a history of autoimmune disease or receiving systemic immunosuppression were excluded from the trial. In every dose cohort, peripheral blood was drawn for TCR sequencing at baseline, cycle 4 day 1, and cycle 7 day 1. The samples were taken from a phase I, first-in-human, multicenter, open-label dose-escalation trial of ivuxolimab. Adults with locally advanced or metastatic melanoma, renal cell, hepatocellular, or head and neck squamous cell carcinoma were enrolled in the trial. Before TCR sequencing, CD4+ T cells and CD8+ T cells were sorted from peripheral blood as separate populations.

This sequence was found in an adult with an advanced solid tumor such as melanoma, head and neck, liver or kidney cancer. Recombination linked TRBV5-1 to TRBJ1-1; the D gene is perhaps TRBD1, on 5 matching bases. Sequencing was performed on CD4+ or CD8+ T cells sorted from blood, taken in a trial of the OX40 agonist ivuxolimab. This receptor has the CDR3 CASSFIGGTEAFF. Here is the DNA: TGCGCCAGCAGCTTTATTGGGGGCACTGAAGCTTTCTTT.